This T cell receptor (beta chain) was identified in a study of shared clonotypes between healthy human individuals. Between the trimmed V and J ends, which lost 8 bases and 5 bases, there was a span of 12 bases. The CDR3 spans 12 residues. Looked up from germline, CDR1 is LGHNT and CDR2 is FRNRAP. The genomic DNA of each subset was split evenly across several immunoSEQ plates. Generated by immunoSEQ multiplex PCR, the TCRdb table keeps only in-frame clones and is missing some. The data contain 950,000 to 1,100,000 clones, 75% to 80% of them seen just once; the ten biggest clones take up 0.5% to 0.65%.

Material for sequencing was memory CD4+ T cells from PBMCs. The subset is: CD45RA-negative fraction. The origin of this receptor is a man between 18 and 29 years old in good health. Some clones in this sample may be carry-over from other donors' samples. This chain uses TRBV12-5 with TRBJ2-5; D could derive from TRBD1 or TRBD2 (5 bases each). DNA for the CDR3: TGTGCTAGTTCCGGCAGGGAGGAGACCCAGTACTTC. Its translation: CASSGREETQYF.